Listed below are T cell receptor beta chains from one sample, sequenced in a study of CD8 T cells in ankylosing spondylitis. One entry per CDR3 protein, called by TCRdb with MiXCR from the 5' RACE reads. The data contain a few hundred thousand distinct CDR3 sequences, about 10% of them singletons. The sequencing sample was made of blood, either unsorted or a sorted T cell fraction (not recorded which). These receptors originate from a male donor with ankylosing spondylitis or in good health (not recorded which). CDR3s include the opening cysteine and the closing phenylalanine or tryptophan.

v_gene: TRBV5-5; j_gene: TRBJ2-2; CDR3aa: CASSLASERTGELFF
v_gene: TRBV5-1; j_gene: TRBJ2-7; CDR3aa: CASSLGANEQYF
v_gene: TRBV5-5; j_gene: TRBJ2-3; CDR3aa: CASSPLTGIPSTDTQYF
v_gene: TRBV5-4; j_gene: TRBJ2-1; CDR3aa: CASSLDQGSGGDQQFF
v_gene: TRBV15; j_gene: TRBJ2-7; CDR3aa: CATSMSRGAYEQYF
v_gene: TRBV5-1; j_gene: TRBJ2-3; CDR3aa: CASSLSRGGTDTQYF
v_gene: TRBV7-8; j_gene: TRBJ1-1; CDR3aa: CASSLGAGLLSDTEAFF
v_gene: TRBV5-1; j_gene: TRBJ2-1; CDR3aa: CASSLLDQYNEQFF
v_gene: TRBV12-3/TRBV12-4; j_gene: TRBJ1-5; CDR3aa: CASSPRWGANQPQHF
v_gene: TRBV12-3/TRBV12-4; j_gene: TRBJ1-2; CDR3aa: CASSWDSSNYGYTF
v_gene: TRBV28; j_gene: TRBJ2-6; CDR3aa: CASYSGQGVTGANVLTF
v_gene: TRBV11-2; j_gene: TRBJ2-2; CDR3aa: CASSLVGYRTGELFF
v_gene: TRBV3-1; j_gene: TRBJ1-1; CDR3aa: CASSQMGTGATEAFF
v_gene: TRBV27; j_gene: TRBJ1-5; CDR3aa: CASSFKDNQPQHF
v_gene: TRBV28; j_gene: TRBJ1-2; CDR3aa: CASSSPHGARDGYTF
v_gene: TRBV11-2; j_gene: TRBJ2-7; CDR3aa: CASSPGQGPYEQYF
v_gene: TRBV5-1; j_gene: TRBJ2-7; CDR3aa: CASSLASAEVYEQYF
v_gene: TRBV11-2; j_gene: TRBJ1-6; CDR3aa: CASSSTGSNSPLHF
v_gene: TRBV5-1; j_gene: TRBJ2-3; CDR3aa: CASSSGPGGNTQYF
v_gene: TRBV12-3/TRBV12-4; j_gene: TRBJ2-5; CDR3aa: CASSVLAGGLETQYF
v_gene: TRBV19; j_gene: TRBJ1-5; CDR3aa: CASSLDWGGKQPQHF
v_gene: TRBV2; j_gene: TRBJ1-2; CDR3aa: CASTVGAETEGGYTF
v_gene: TRBV29-1; j_gene: TRBJ2-2; CDR3aa: CSVGPSGDGELFF
v_gene: TRBV5-5; j_gene: TRBJ2-7; CDR3aa: CASSLDLSQVTYEQYF
v_gene: TRBV29-1; j_gene: TRBJ1-2; CDR3aa: CSVEDWGAGGYTF
v_gene: TRBV7-9; j_gene: TRBJ2-5; CDR3aa: CAYHSGETQYF
v_gene: TRBV29-1; j_gene: TRBJ2-2; CDR3aa: CSVVTYKTGELFF
v_gene: TRBV21-1; j_gene: TRBJ2-5; CDR3aa: CASSHPHWGAVQETQYF
v_gene: TRBV27; j_gene: TRBJ2-1; CDR3aa: CASSLLGGLSYNEQFF
v_gene: TRBV5-1; j_gene: TRBJ2-1; CDR3aa: CASSLIRGASSYNEQFF
v_gene: TRBV20-1; j_gene: TRBJ1-6; CDR3aa: CSAIRGAGNSPLHF
v_gene: TRBV20-1; j_gene: TRBJ1-5; CDR3aa: CSARDLRGSQPQHF
v_gene: TRBV5-1; j_gene: TRBJ2-7; CDR3aa: CASRTGGVADEQYF
v_gene: TRBV5-1; j_gene: TRBJ2-7; CDR3aa: CASSLEPGFSYEQYF
v_gene: TRBV29-1; j_gene: TRBJ2-2; CDR3aa: CSGGQSRGELFF
v_gene: TRBV6-1; j_gene: TRBJ2-2; CDR3aa: CASRTGETGELFF
v_gene: TRBV20-1; j_gene: TRBJ1-3; CDR3aa: CSASVGGAGNTIYF
v_gene: TRBV5-1; j_gene: TRBJ2-7; CDR3aa: CASGGPGGGSYEQYF
v_gene: TRBV5-1; j_gene: TRBJ2-4; CDR3aa: CASSLGTGAKNIQYF
v_gene: TRBV3-1; j_gene: TRBJ1-4; CDR3aa: CASSQYTDNEKLFF
v_gene: TRBV20-1; j_gene: TRBJ2-4; CDR3aa: CSAKQLKNIQYF
v_gene: TRBV12-3/TRBV12-4; j_gene: TRBJ2-1; CDR3aa: CASSLAAGRNEQFF
v_gene: TRBV28; j_gene: TRBJ1-5; CDR3aa: CASSRGFGNQPQHF
v_gene: TRBV7-8; j_gene: TRBJ2-3; CDR3aa: CASSVTSGRGPDTQYF
v_gene: TRBV10-3; j_gene: TRBJ2-3; CDR3aa: CAIGGGGNTDTQYF
v_gene: TRBV5-1; j_gene: TRBJ2-5; CDR3aa: CATSSGDRSPQETQYF
v_gene: TRBV25-1; j_gene: TRBJ2-5; CDR3aa: CASSEPTGSQAYF
v_gene: TRBV11-2; j_gene: TRBJ2-7; CDR3aa: CASRDRGRSYEQYF
v_gene: TRBV9; j_gene: TRBJ1-1; CDR3aa: CASSVGRVTEAFF
v_gene: TRBV5-6; j_gene: TRBJ1-1; CDR3aa: CASSSTTGEAFF
v_gene: TRBV5-1; j_gene: TRBJ1-1; CDR3aa: CASSLGAHREFGNTEAFF
v_gene: TRBV5-1; j_gene: TRBJ2-5; CDR3aa: CASSGGGSQETQYF
v_gene: TRBV19; j_gene: TRBJ2-2; CDR3aa: CASSISGTVNTGELFF
v_gene: TRBV7-2; j_gene: TRBJ2-7; CDR3aa: CASSIQGSYEQYF
v_gene: TRBV3-1; j_gene: TRBJ2-7; CDR3aa: CASSQGGDGSPEQYF